A single sample is the source of the 27 T cell receptor beta chains below, sequenced in a study of T cells in Graves' hyperthyroidism and ophthalmopathy. Amplified regions were TCR beta CDR3 sequences from RNA transcripts. First-round RT-PCR of the TCR CDR3 relied on the HTBI primer set. From the multiplex PCR reads, TCRdb called clonotypes with MiXCR, one entry per CDR3 protein. The sample holds 490,000 or so distinct CDR3 sequences, 20% to 25% seen once. The sequenced material came from blood. These receptors originate from a woman in her 70s with Graves' ophthalmopathy.

CDR3 DNA sequence: TGTGCCAGCAGTTATTCCGGGACAGGGGGTTTGTACGAGCAGTACTTC. It codes for CASSYSGTGGLYEQYF. The chain employs TRBV6-2 or TRBV6-3 and TRBJ2-7; the match to TRBD1 covers 11 bases. Germline V lookup: CDR1 MNHEY, CDR2 SVGEGT. The trim removed 3 bases at V and 4 bases at J, leaving 8 bases unmatched. The CDR3 has 16 residues.

The chain combines TRBV7-2 with TRBJ2-7; 9 bases align to TRBD2. The CDR3 totals 17 residues. Germline V gene sequence: CDR1 SGHTA, CDR2 FQGNSA. Trimming at V came to 5 bases and at J to 2 bases, leaving 13 bases not matched to a gene. The CDR3 DNA sequence: TGTGCCAGCAGCCTAGGGTTAGCGGGAGACGGTGCCTACGAGCAGTACTTC. Amino acid sequence: CASSLGLAGDGAYEQYF.

This clonotype was recorded a few times. The rearrangement uses TRBV6-1 and TRBJ2-3, with 7 bases that match TRBD2. The germline CDR1 and CDR2 sequences are MNHNS and SASEGT. The CDR3 has 14 amino acids. V lost 2 bases to trimming and J lost 4 bases; unmatched junction nucleotides: 3. CDR3 protein: CASSELGGADTQYF. The CDR3 nucleotides read TGTGCCAGCAGTGAATTGGGGGGGGCAGATACGCAGTATTTT.

This clonotype showed up just once. The CDR3 loop reads CSARAGGNYNEQFF. The CDR3 DNA reads as TGCAGTGCTAGAGCGGGGGGAAACTACAATGAGCAGTTCTTC. The J gene is TRBJ2-1, the V gene TRBV20-1, with 7 bases fitting TRBD2. The CDR3 covers 14 residues. Losses at the gene ends were 1 base for V and 3 bases for J; bases not matched to a gene: 3. Germline CDR1 DFQATT, CDR2 SNEGSKA (reference sequence).

As concerns this clonotype: Germline and junction disagree at one end, which may indicate a read error. This chain joins TRBV7-3 and TRBJ2-2; 10 bases are a match to TRBD2. This CDR3 is built from 19 residues. From germline, CDR1 is SGHTA and CDR2 FQGTGA. The CDR3 loop is CASRLTPRLAGYNTGELFF. In nucleotides, the CDR3 is TGTGCCAGCCGCTTAACGCCCCGACTAGCGGGTTACAACACCGGGGAGCTGTTTTTT.

This chain joins TRBV29-1 and TRBJ1-2, with 10 positions matching TRBD1. Germline lookup yields CDR1 SQVTM and CDR2 ANQGSEA. The CDR3 is 13 amino acids. V was clipped by 6 bases and J by 7 bases; unmatched bases: 8. CDR3 region: CSVLEGQGFGYTF. Written as DNA, the CDR3 is TGCAGCGTGCTTGAGGGACAGGGGTTTGGCTACACCTTC.

This clonotype was observed once. The rearrangement joins TRBV30 to TRBJ1-1; the D gene is possibly TRBD1 (5 bases). V was trimmed by 3 bases and J by 5 bases, leaving 22 bases between them. The CDR3 is 16 residues long. CDR1 is GTSNPN, CDR2 SVGIG, per germline (reference sequence). The CDR3 spells CAWRRHTGGVWTEAFF. In DNA, the CDR3 is TGTGCCTGGAGACGACATACAGGAGGGGTTTGGACTGAAGCTTTCTTT. The whole variable domain, remainder taken from reference TRBV30 and TRBJ1-1, is SQTIHQWPATLVQPVGSPLSLECTVEGTSNPNLYWYRQAAGRGLQLLFYSVGIGQISSEVPQNLSASRPQDRQFILSSKKLLLSDSGFYLCAWRRHTGGVWTEAFFGQGTRLTVV.

A note on this clonotype: One end of the junction fails to match germline, which may point to a read error. This chain uses TRBV6-2 or TRBV6-3 with TRBJ2-7; weak D call: TRBD1 (6 bases). CDR1 is MNHEY, CDR2 SVGEGT, per germline. This CDR3 spans 14 amino acids. The CDR3 reads CAGSYGKGAYEQYF. The CDR3 DNA follows: TGTGCCGGCAGTTACGGGAAGGGGGCCTACGAGCAGTACTTC.

This chain joins TRBV5-6 and TRBJ2-2; TRBD2 matches 8 bases. The V and J ends lost 4 bases and 5 bases, in that order; junction bases with no gene match: 7. CDR3 length equals 15 residues. Germline loops: CDR1 SGHDT, CDR2 YYEEEE. The CDR3: CASSRAGAGTGELFF. In DNA form, the CDR3 reads TGTGCCAGCAGCCGAGCGGGAGCAGGGACCGGGGAGCTGTTTTTT.

This clonotype was detected many times. The CDR3 nucleotides read TGTGCCAGCAGTTCATACCGAACAACACCGGGACAGGGTTCCTACGAGCAGTACTTC. This codes for CASSSYRTTPGQGSYEQYF. This rearrangement joins TRBV27 to TRBJ2-7, with TRBD1 matching 9 bases. V lost 4 bases and J lost 1; bases outside the gene matches: 17. The CDR3 contains 19 residues. Germline V lookup: CDR1 MNHEY, CDR2 SMNVEV (reference sequence).

The chain employs TRBV7-9 and TRBJ1-5; D gene unclear. The CDR3 has 15 amino acids. V gave up 4 bases and J gave up 2 bases, with 12 bases separating them. The germline V gene encodes CDR1 SEHNR and CDR2 FQNEAQ (reference sequence). CDR3 sequence (DNA): TGTGCCAGCAGCTCCTTCGGGGATGGCAATCAGCCCCAGCATTTT. Translating gives CASSSFGDGNQPQHF.

This clonotype was seen repeatedly, ten times or more. J is TRBJ2-1 and V is TRBV11-2; TRBD2 aligns across 7 bases. Looked up from germline, CDR1 is SGHAT and CDR2 is FQNNGV. Trimming at V came to 7 bases and at J to 9 bases, leaving 12 bases not matched to a gene. The CDR3 covers 14 residues. The CDR3 is CASTIPGLLSEQFF. The CDR3 coding sequence is TGTGCCAGCACCATACCGGGACTACTCTCTGAGCAGTTCTTC.

Note on this clonotype: At one end, the junction sequence differs from germline, possibly due to a read error. This chain connects TRBV19 to TRBJ2-1; 9 positions match TRBD1. This CDR3 contains 20 residues. CDR1 is LNHDA and CDR2 is SQIVND in the germline V gene (reference sequence). This CDR3 reads CASSLETGGGLLSSYNEQFF. Written as DNA, the CDR3 is TGTGCCAGTAGTTTAGAGACAGGGGGTGGACTTCTGAGCTCCTACAATGAGCAGTTCTTC.

This clonotype has more than one count but fewer than ten. The V and J genes are TRBV5-1 and TRBJ2-1, with D perhaps matching TRBD1 (5 bases). Germline-derived CDR1 and CDR2 are SGHRS and YFSETQ. The germline V and J ends were trimmed by 4 bases and 0 bases, with 14 bases remaining between them. The CDR3 contains 16 residues. CDR3 region: CASSTTTGSSYNEQFF. The CDR3 DNA is TGCGCCAGCAGCACCACTACAGGAAGCTCCTACAATGAGCAGTTCTTC.

This clonotype occurred a few times. This chain links TRBV27 with TRBJ1-5; D call uncertain. This CDR3 is 14 amino acids long. The V gene's germline CDR1 is MNHEY and CDR2 SMNVEV (reference sequence). V lost 0 bases to trimming and J lost 7 bases, with 10 bases between them. CDR3 coding DNA: TGTGCCAGCAGTTTATCCCCCTATCGGCAGCCCCAGCATTTT. Its protein is CASSLSPYRQPQHF.

About this clonotype: This may be a read error, as it is one base from a much larger clone. This chain links TRBV2 with TRBJ2-7; a possible D gene is TRBD1 (6 bases). This CDR3 has 14 amino acids. Germline V gene lookup returns CDR1 SNHLY and CDR2 FYNNEI. The CDR3 spells CASNAGAISHEQYF. The CDR3 region has the DNA TGTGCCAGCAATGCAGGGGCGATCTCCCACGAGCAGTACTTC.

This clonotype was seen at least ten times. The rearrangement links TRBV6-1 to TRBJ1-1, with D unresolved. V was shortened by 7 bases and J by 0 bases, with 12 bases between the two germline ends. The CDR3 sequence is 14 residues long. Germline loops: CDR1 MNHNS, CDR2 SASEGT. CDR3 coding DNA: TGTGCCAGCACCGAGGACGGGGTGAACACTGAAGCTTTCTTT. It specifies CASTEDGVNTEAFF.

The gene calls are TRBV20-1 and TRBJ2-1; the match to TRBD2 covers 14 bases. V shed 4 bases, J shed 9 bases, and the junction held 11 bases outside the gene matches. Germline lookup yields CDR1 DFQATT and CDR2 SNEGSKA (reference sequence). The CDR3 sequence is 16 residues long. The CDR3 DNA reads as TGCAGTGCTATCCCACCGACTAGCGGGAGGGCCGGTGAGCAGTTCTTC. Protein sequence: CSAIPPTSGRAGEQFF.

This clonotype came up many times. This chain uses TRBV28 with TRBJ2-1; D possibly matches TRBD1 or TRBD2 (5 bases each). Germline CDR1 MDHEN, CDR2 SYDVKM. This CDR3 is 10 amino acids long. V was trimmed by 8 bases and J by 8 bases, leaving 7 bases between them. The CDR3 region has the DNA TGTGCCAGCGGGGGATATGAGCAGTTCTTC. Its protein product is CASGGYEQFF.

This chain uses TRBV3-1 with TRBJ1-2; D gene unclear. This CDR3 comprises 15 residues. CDR1 is LGHDT, CDR2 YNNKEL, per germline (reference sequence). Trimming shortened V by 4 bases and J by 3 bases, and 15 bases separated the two germline ends. The CDR3 protein is CASSPGGGGYYGYTF. The CDR3 bases are TGTGCCAGCAGCCCTGGTGGAGGAGGATACTATGGCTACACCTTC. The whole variable domain, remainder taken from reference TRBV3-1 and TRBJ1-2, is DTAVSQTPKYLVTQMGNDKSIKCEQNLGHDTMYWYKQDSKKFLKIMFSYNNKELIINETVPNRFSPKSPDKAHLNLHINSLELGDSAVYFCASSPGGGGYYGYTFGSGTRLTVV.

The chain links TRBV20-1 to TRBJ2-7, with D possibly TRBD2 on 7 matching bases. The CDR3 is 15 amino acids. The V gene lost 5 bases and the J gene lost 5 bases, with 22 bases spanning the gap. Germline V gene lookup returns CDR1 DFQATT and CDR2 SNEGSKA (reference sequence). CDR3 amino acids: CSAGSTRGGVDEQYF. The CDR3 DNA reads as TGCAGTGCTGGATCCACGAGGGGGGGAGTGGACGAGCAGTACTTC.

This clonotype was recorded at least ten times. V gene TRBV30 combines with J gene TRBJ2-7; D is uncertain. V lost 2 bases to trimming and J lost 5 bases, with 10 bases between them. Germline V gives CDR1 GTSNPN, CDR2 SVGIG (reference sequence). The CDR3 consists of 12 residues. The DNA for the CDR3 is TGTGCCTGGAGTACAATAGCAGACGAGCAGTACTTC. Amino acid sequence: CAWSTIADEQYF.

This clonotype is a singleton in its sample. The chain is built from TRBV7-9 and TRBJ2-3, with D unresolved. This CDR3 is built from 14 residues. Trimming removed 1 base at V and 5 bases at J, with 10 bases between. Germline CDR1 SEHNR, CDR2 FQNEAQ (reference sequence). CDR3 amino acids: CASSLGARVDTQYF. In nucleotides, the CDR3 is TGTGCCAGCAGCTTAGGTGCCCGGGTAGATACGCAGTATTTT.

The chain employs TRBV27 and TRBJ1-1; 7 bases fit TRBD1. This CDR3 spans 13 amino acids. Germline lookup yields CDR1 MNHEY and CDR2 SMNVEV (reference sequence). Trimming removed 9 bases from V and 4 bases from J; junction bases left unmatched: 8. CDR3 coding DNA: TGTGCCAGTGGGGGGAACAGGGGCACTGAAGCTTTCTTT. It codes for CASGGNRGTEAFF.

In this sample, this clonotype turned up many times. The gene calls are TRBV12-3 or TRBV12-4 and TRBJ1-2; 7 nucleotides agree with TRBD1. The CDR3 extends over 15 amino acids. V shed 3 bases and J 6 bases; nucleotides not matched to a gene: 10. The CDR3 region is CASSFYNRGGDGYTF. The CDR3, as DNA: TGTGCCAGCAGTTTTTATAACAGGGGAGGGGATGGCTACACCTTC.

This clonotype showed up just a few times. J is TRBJ2-7 and V is TRBV12-3 or TRBV12-4, with 8 bases aligning to TRBD1. The CDR3 covers 15 residues. The J segment lost 2 bases and the V segment lost 5 bases, leaving 8 bases of the junction unmatched. The CDR3 region has the DNA TGTGCCAGCAGTAATCTCAGGGGGCTAACCTACGAGCAGTACTTC. Encoded protein: CASSNLRGLTYEQYF.

This clonotype was observed a handful of times. This sequence joins TRBV29-1 and TRBJ1-1; a possible D gene is TRBD1 (5 bases). The V gene's germline CDR1 is SQVTM and CDR2 ANQGSEA. V lost 8 bases and J 5 bases, leaving 15 bases between the germline ends. The CDR3 length is 12 residues. The DNA of the CDR3 is TGCAGCTCCGCTCGGGGGAAAACTGAAGCTTTCTTT. It translates to CSSARGKTEAFF.